The sample holds many counts of the clone carrying this T cell receptor beta chain. The record originates from a study of T-cell reconstitution after alpha-beta-depleted transplantation in children. Unique molecular identifiers were incorporated during preparation of the TCRbeta library. TCRdb called the PCR reads again in MiXCR, with one record for every CDR3 protein. Among around 92,000 distinct CDR3 sequences listed, 10% to 15% were seen once. The germline gives CDR1 SGHVS, CDR2 FNYEAQ. V shed 6 bases, J shed 5 bases, and the junction held 8 bases outside the gene matches. The CDR3 spans 14 residues.

The material was PBMCs from the stem cell graft donor, obtained from the stem cell graft. This receptor was obtained from a human donor who donated a stem cell graft to a child with inherited bone marrow failure. V usage is TRBV7-6 and J usage is TRBJ2-7, with 9 bases matching TRBD1. DNA of the CDR3: TGTGCCAGCAGACGCGGGACAGGGTCCCACGAGCAGTACTTC. Translated: CASRRGTGSHEQYF.